These T cell receptor beta chains were read from a single sample in a study of shared clonotypes between healthy human individuals. Sequenced by immunoSEQ multiplex PCR; TCRdb stores in-frame clones only, minus some. The repertoire holds 2,500,000 or so clones, with under 95% as singletons. Material: naive CD4+ T cells from PBMCs. The source is a man aged 18-30 years in good health. Some clones in this sample may be carry-over from other donors' samples. The CDR3 runs from the conserved cysteine through the conserved F or W. A D gene is named only where the DNA matches it firmly. Not every row has a clone size; where given, it reads once, few, many or a size class.

TRBJ1-5 | TRBV6-1 | . | TRBD1 | TGTGCCAGCAGTGATCCCCGACAGGGACAAGCGCCCCAGCATTTT | CASSDPRQGQAPQHF
TRBJ2-7 | TRBV7-2 | . | TRBD2 | TGTGCCAGCAGCTTACCTGCTAGCGGGAGGCATGAGCAGTACTTC | CASSLPASGRHEQYF
TRBJ2-2 | TRBV5-6 | once | . | TGTGCCAGCAGCTCGGGACTGAACACCGGGGAGCTGTTTTTT | CASSSGLNTGELFF
TRBJ2-1 | TRBV28 | . | . | TGTGCCAGCAGTTTGGTTGGGGATTACAATGAGCAGTTCTTC | CASSLVGDYNEQFF
TRBJ2-2 | TRBV7-9 | . | TRBD1 | TGTGCCAGCAGCATACAGGGGTTGGACACCGGGGAGCTGTTTTTT | CASSIQGLDTGELFF
TRBJ1-5 | TRBV5-1 | . | TRBD1 | TGCGCCAGCAGCTACGGACAGGAGAATCAGCCCCAGCATTTT | CASSYGQENQPQHF
TRBJ2-3 | TRBV28 | . | . | TGTGCCATCCGTCTCCAAGGGGCAGATACGCAGTATTTT | CAIRLQGADTQYF
TRBJ1-4 | TRBV2 | . | . | TGTGCATGGGTCCTGGGTAGCCCTAATGAAAAACTGTTTTTT | CAWVLGSPNEKLFF
TRBJ2-1 | TRBV11-3 | . | TRBD2 | TGTGCCAGCAGCTTAGGGCGGGAGAGCAATGAGCAGTTCTTC | CASSLGRESNEQFF
TRBJ1-5 | TRBV28 | . | . | TGTGCCAGCAGTCGGGACCGACCTTTTAGCAATCAGCCCCAGCATTTT | CASSRDRPFSNQPQHF
TRBJ2-1 | TRBV7-9 | . | TRBD2 | TGTGCCAGCAGCAAGGGACTAGCGGCGAGGAATGAGCAGTTCTTC | CASSKGLAARNEQFF
TRBJ2-2 | TRBV19 | . | TRBD2 | TGTGCCAGTACGCGGGAGGCAGGCGGGGAGCTGTTTTTT | CASTREAGGELFF
TRBJ2-1 | TRBV7-3 | . | . | TGTGCCAGCAGCTTAAACGGTCACTGGCTCGATGAGCAGTTCTTC | CASSLNGHWLDEQFF
TRBJ2-5 | TRBV30 | . | . | TGTGCCTGGGATAAGGGGACCCGAGAGACCCAGTACTTC | CAWDKGTRETQYF
TRBJ2-1 | TRBV11-2 | . | . | TGTGCCAGCAGCTTTAACCCTCGTCGGGAAGAGCAGTTCTTC | CASSFNPRREEQFF
TRBJ2-3 | TRBV4-3 | . | TRBD2 | TGCGCCAGCAGCTTGGGTTGGGGCGCGGGAGGGCCAGGGACAGATACGCAGTATTTT | CASSLGWGAGGPGTDTQYF
TRBJ2-2 | TRBV6-6 | . | . | TGTGCCAGCAGTTACAGCATCGATACTGGGGAGCTGTTTTTT | CASSYSIDTGELFF
TRBJ1-5 | TRBV28 | . | TRBD1 | TGTGCCACCAAGACAGGGACCCATAGCAATCAGCCCCAGCATTTT | CATKTGTHSNQPQHF
TRBJ2-7 | TRBV4-2 | . | . | TGTGCCAGCAGCCAAGATTCCCAGGAGGCCTACGAGCAGTACTTC | CASSQDSQEAYEQYF
TRBJ2-3 | TRBV28 | . | TRBD2 | TGTGCCAGCAGTTTCGGGGGGACTAGCGTCACAGATACGCAGTATTTT | CASSFGGTSVTDTQYF
TRBJ2-2 | TRBV11-1 | . | . | TGTGCCAGCAGCTTAGACCTGGGCCCCGGGGAGCTGTTTTTT | CASSLDLGPGELFF
TRBJ2-7 | TRBV6-5 | . | . | TGTGCCAGCAGTTACCGAGAAACAGGGTTGTACGAGCAGTACTTC | CASSYRETGLYEQYF
TRBJ2-1 | TRBV10-1 | . | . | TGCGCCAGCAAAGACAGACCCTCCTACAATGAGCAGTTCTTC | CASKDRPSYNEQFF